Following are 5 T cell receptor beta chains from one sample sequenced in a study of blood T cell repertoires in COVID-19. The table came from immunoSEQ multiplex PCR; TCRdb's copy has only in-frame clones and leaves some out. The table shows about 150,000 clones, with about 86% occurring only once. Sequencing was done on a sample of PBMCs or T cells enriched from blood (not recorded which). Receptors originate from a man aged 50 to 59 who had recovered from COVID-19.

For the CDR3, the DNA is TGTGCCAGCAGCGCCGACGACAGGGGTTCTTCACCCGGGGAGCTGTTTTTT. It translates to CASSADDRGSSPGELFF. The chain has TRBV9 and TRBJ2-2, with 8 positions matching TRBD1. Losses at the gene ends were 3 bases for V and 6 bases for J; bases not matched to a gene: 13. The germline CDR1 and CDR2 sequences are SGDLS and YYNGEE. The CDR3 consists of 17 residues.

This sequence joins TRBV30 and TRBJ2-5, with TRBD1 matching 11 bases. The CDR3 has 16 amino acids. The trim removed 4 bases at V and 5 bases at J, leaving 12 bases unmatched. The V gene's germline CDR1 is GTSNPN and CDR2 SVGIG (reference sequence). The CDR3: CAWKTDGTGGLETQYF. The CDR3 region has the DNA TGTGCCTGGAAAACCGATGGGACAGGGGGATTGGAGACCCAGTACTTC.

The rearrangement joins TRBV4-3 to TRBJ1-4; no reliable D call. Germline CDR1 is LGHNA and CDR2 is YSLEER. V lost 0 bases and J lost 0, with 11 bases in between. CDR3 length: 17 amino acids. CDR3 DNA: TGCGCCAGCAGCCAAGATACGCTACCCGCAACTAATGAAAAACTGTTTTTT. It is translated as CASSQDTLPATNEKLFF.

CDR3 protein: CASSPTGNYGYTF. The CDR3 coding sequence is TGTGCCAGCAGCCCAACAGGGAACTATGGCTACACCTTC. The rearrangement joins TRBV27 to TRBJ1-2, with D possibly TRBD1 on 6 matching bases. This CDR3 has 13 amino acids. CDR1 MNHEY and CDR2 SMNVEV come from the germline V gene (reference sequence). V lost 6 bases and J 2 bases, leaving 10 bases between the germline ends.

This chain links TRBV19 with TRBJ2-4; 12 bases line up with TRBD1. Germline loops: CDR1 LNHDA, CDR2 SQIVND (reference sequence). The CDR3 contains 15 residues. After removal of 3 bases from V and 9 bases from J, the junction contained 6 bases not matched to a gene. In DNA, the CDR3 is TGTGCCAGTAGTATTTTGGGACAGGGGGCTATCATTCAGTACTTC. This translates into CASSILGQGAIIQYF.